This TCR beta chain was recovered during a study of blood T cell repertoires in COVID-19. For the study at large: The United States, Italy and Spain supplied acute and convalescent COVID-19 samples.

This CDR3 is built from 14 residues. Trimming shortened V by 6 bases and J by 6 bases, and 15 bases separated the two germline ends. CDR1 is MNHNY, CDR2 SVGAGI, per germline (reference sequence). The Seattle site enrolled patients during active infection and followed them longitudinally. As processed by the authors: Scientists estimated how many nucleated cells there were by amplifying reference gene primers. Here immunoSEQ multiplex PCR was the method, and the copy in TCRdb shows in-frame clones only, minus some. V and J calls plus clone size are reproduced from that table; the DNA served to infer D and trimming. This sample yields roughly 160,000 clones, of which just under 90% are seen a single time; 10% belongs to the top ten.

The chain is built from TRBV6-6 and TRBJ1-5; a weak D match, TRBD1 (6 bases). This clonotype was sampled from a woman between 70 and 85 years old with COVID-19, enrolled during active disease. The sequencing sample was made of peripheral blood. In nucleotides, the CDR3 is TGTGCCAGCAGCGATCGACAGGACCTTCAGCCCCAGCATTTT. Protein product: CASSDRQDLQPQHF.